Shown below are 25 T cell receptor beta chains from a single sample sequenced in a study of technical replicates of blood from several donors. Using immunoSEQ multiplex PCR, the repertoire was profiled, and TCRdb retains in-frame clones only, with some absent. The sample comprises about 78,000 clones, just under 95% of which are singletons, and 0.35% to 0.5% rests with the top ten. The sequenced material came from T cells isolated from PBMCs. The receptors originated from a human donor in good health.

V gene TRBV5-6 combines with J gene TRBJ2-7; 10 nucleotides line up with TRBD1. The CDR3 contains 13 residues. The trim removed 4 bases at V and 3 bases at J, leaving 1 base unmatched. In germline, CDR1 is SGHDT, CDR2 YYEEEE. The CDR3 nucleotides are TGTGCCAGCAGCCGGGACAGGGGCTACGAGCAGTACTTC. Translation: CASSRDRGYEQYF.

V usage is TRBV7-3 and J usage is TRBJ1-3; D not certain. Germline loops: CDR1 SGHTA, CDR2 FQGTGA. The CDR3 consists of 15 residues. V dropped 4 bases and J dropped 7 bases, with 17 bases sitting between them. The CDR3 nucleotides read TGTGCCAGCAGCTCCTCACCTGGCATCCAGAACACCATATATTTT. This encodes CASSSSPGIQNTIYF. The whole variable domain, filled in from reference TRBV7-3 and TRBJ1-3, reads GAGVSQTPSNKVTEKGKYVELRCDPISGHTALYWYRQSLGQGPEFLIYFQGTGAADDSGLPNDRFFAVRPEGSVSTLKIQRTERGDSAVYLCASSSSPGIQNTIYFGEGSWLTVV.

The chain has TRBV11-3 and TRBJ2-3; 7 nucleotides align to TRBD1. Per the germline V gene, CDR1 is SGHNT and CDR2 is YENEEA. The CDR3 length is 15 residues. J lost 2 bases, V lost 5 bases, and 7 bases had no gene match. The CDR3 reads CASSPQTGTTDTQYF. The CDR3 nucleotides read TGTGCCAGCAGCCCCCAGACAGGGACCACAGATACGCAGTATTTT.

The V and J genes are TRBV25-1 and TRBJ1-6; D perhaps matches TRBD1 (5 bases). Trimming stripped 2 bases from V and 6 bases from J, with 8 bases between. The CDR3 extends over 14 amino acids. CDR1 MGHDK and CDR2 SYGVNS come from the germline V gene. CDR3 protein: CASSEMQGNSPLHF. In DNA form, the CDR3 reads TGTGCCAGCAGTGAAATGCAGGGTAATTCACCCCTCCACTTT.

This rearrangement joins TRBV2 to TRBJ2-3; 8 positions agree with TRBD2. The CDR3 contains 17 residues. CDR1 SNHLY and CDR2 FYNNEI come from the germline V gene. The junction had 9 bases not matched to a gene; V was cut back by 3 bases and J by 1 base. CDR3 sequence (DNA): TGTGCCAGCAGTGATCAGGGGACTAGAGAGGGCACAGATACGCAGTATTTT. This codes for CASSDQGTREGTDTQYF.

The rearrangement joins TRBV7-2 to TRBJ2-7, with D maybe TRBD1 (5 bases). V was trimmed by 3 bases and J by 0 bases, leaving 12 bases between them. Germline V gene data show CDR1 as SGHTA and CDR2 as FQGNSA. The CDR3 has 15 amino acids. In nucleotides, the CDR3 is TGTGCCAGCAGCTTTCTCCAGGGTCTCTCCTACGAGCAGTACTTC. Protein sequence: CASSFLQGLSYEQYF.

This chain uses TRBV5-4 with TRBJ1-1; D perhaps matches TRBD1 (5 bases). The germline CDR1 and CDR2 sequences are SGHNT and YYREEE (reference sequence). The CDR3 spans 14 residues. Trimming left V 2 bases short and J 6 bases short, with 14 bases between. In DNA form, the CDR3 reads TGTGCCAGCAGCTTTTATGGGGCTAGGCCTGAAGCTTTCTTT. Its translation: CASSFYGARPEAFF.

The V and J genes are TRBV5-1 and TRBJ1-1; D possibly corresponds to TRBD1 (5 bases). V was shortened by 0 bases and J by 1 base, with 10 bases between the two germline ends. The CDR3 has 15 residues. The germline V gene encodes CDR1 SGHRS and CDR2 YFSETQ. CDR3 nucleotide sequence: TGCGCCAGCAGCTTGGTGGGGCTCAAGAACACTGAAGCTTTCTTT. It yields the protein CASSLVGLKNTEAFF.

The chain has TRBV6-1 and TRBJ1-1; D unresolved. The ends were cut back, 9 bases at V and 1 base at J, with 12 bases in the middle. The germline V gene has CDR1 MNHNS and CDR2 SASEGT. The CDR3 length is 13 residues. As DNA, the CDR3 is TGTGCCAGTAGCGGGCAGCCGAACACTGAAGCTTTCTTT. This encodes CASSGQPNTEAFF.

This clone occurred once. The CDR3 sequence is CASSQSSVQPQHF. The CDR3 DNA reads TGTGCCAGCAGCCAATCGTCGGTTCAGCCCCAGCATTTT. This chain uses TRBV16 with TRBJ1-5, with D unresolved. Germline CDR1 KGHSY, CDR2 FQNENV. CDR3 length equals 13 residues. Trimming took 0 bases from V and 6 from J, leaving 6 bases between them.

The chain links TRBV19 to TRBJ2-5; D is unresolved. CDR1 is LNHDA and CDR2 is SQIVND in the germline V gene (reference sequence). The CDR3 loop spans 14 amino acids. The V gene lost 5 bases and the J gene lost 2 bases, with 12 bases spanning the gap. CDR3 loop: CASSDDTLQETQYF. The CDR3 bases are TGTGCCAGTAGTGACGACACCTTACAAGAGACCCAGTACTTC.

The chain links TRBV19 to TRBJ2-7; 9 bases align to TRBD1. This CDR3 is 15 amino acids long. Per germline, CDR1 LNHDA and CDR2 SQIVND (reference sequence). V dropped 5 bases and J dropped 5; count of bases not matched to a gene: 10. The CDR3 reads CASSPQHRGRNEQYF. DNA for the CDR3: TGTGCCAGTAGTCCCCAACACAGGGGGCGCAACGAGCAGTACTTC. The variable domain in full, completed from reference TRBV19 and TRBJ2-7, reads DGGITQSPKYLFRKEGQNVTLSCEQNLNHDAMYWYRQDPGQGLRLIYYSQIVNDFQKGDIAEGYSVSREKKESFPLTVTSAQKNPTAFYLCASSPQHRGRNEQYFGPGTRLTVT.

This clone was seen a few times. The V call is TRBV10-2, the J call TRBJ1-2; D not certain. The CDR3 is 14 amino acids. Germline CDR1 reads WSHSY; CDR2 reads SAAADI. The V and J ends lost 7 bases and 8 bases respectively, with 20 bases between them. The CDR3 DNA reads TGCGCCAGCACCCCCGGGGAAGGGCTGGAGGGCTACACCTTC. This encodes CASTPGEGLEGYTF.

This clone was found once. The chain couples TRBV5-8 to TRBJ2-5; D gene ambiguous. This CDR3 contains 12 residues. V was clipped by 1 base and J by 7 bases, with 8 bases between them. Germline V lookup: CDR1 SGHTS, CDR2 YDEGEE. The DNA for the CDR3 is TGTGCCAGCAGCTTGCCCCTAGTGACCCAGTACTTC. It codes for CASSLPLVTQYF. The whole variable domain, remainder taken from reference TRBV5-8 and TRBJ2-5, is EAGVTQSPTHLIKTRGQQATLRCSPISGHTSVYWYQQALGLGLQFLLWYDEGEERNRGNFPPRFSGRQFPNYSSELNVNALELEDSALYLCASSLPLVTQYFGPGTRLLVL.

The V and J genes are TRBV6-1 and TRBJ2-3; D gene uncertain. The CDR3 covers 12 residues. Trimming cost V 5 bases and J 6 bases, with 9 bases left between them. Germline V gives CDR1 MNHNS, CDR2 SASEGT. The CDR3 reads CASSFNADTQYF. The CDR3 region has the DNA TGTGCCAGCAGTTTTAATGCGGATACGCAGTATTTT.

The chain is built from TRBV6-6 and TRBJ1-2, with TRBD1 as a possible D gene (5 bases). The CDR3 runs to 15 residues. The germline V gene has CDR1 MNHNY and CDR2 SVGAGI (reference sequence). The V end was cut by 5 bases, the J end by 8 bases, with 21 bases between. The DNA for the CDR3 is TGTGCCAGCAGTCCTACCCAGGGCAGTCTACGGGGCTACACCTTC. Amino acids: CASSPTQGSLRGYTF.

The chain is built from TRBV7-3 and TRBJ2-1, with D perhaps matching TRBD2 (6 bases). This CDR3 spans 16 amino acids. Germline V gene lookup returns CDR1 SGHTA and CDR2 FQGTGA. V dropped 6 bases and J dropped 8 bases, with 23 bases sitting between them. The CDR3 sequence is CASSITGTSTGYEQFF. The CDR3 DNA is TGTGCCAGCAGTATAACCGGGACTTCCACCGGGTATGAGCAGTTCTTC. The variable domain in full, completed from reference TRBV7-3 and TRBJ2-1, reads GAGVSQTPSNKVTEKGKYVELRCDPISGHTALYWYRQSLGQGPEFLIYFQGTGAADDSGLPNDRFFAVRPEGSVSTLKIQRTERGDSAVYLCASSITGTSTGYEQFFGPGTRLTVL.

This clone appeared once. The chain couples TRBV19 to TRBJ1-4; 7 bases agree with TRBD1. Germline-derived CDR1 and CDR2 are LNHDA and SQIVND (reference sequence). There are 14 residues in the CDR3. With 6 bases clipped from V and 8 bases from J, the junction kept 9 bases outside the gene matches. CDR3 region: CASSGTVGIEKLFF. The DNA of the CDR3 is TGTGCCAGTAGCGGGACAGTCGGTATCGAAAAACTGTTTTTT.

The chain uses TRBV5-8 and TRBJ1-5; tentative D call: TRBD1 (5 bases). The CDR3 spans 15 residues. Germline V gene sequence: CDR1 SGHTS, CDR2 YDEGEE. Trimming pared 0 bases from V and 5 bases from J, leaving 12 bases between. CDR3 bases: TGTGCCAGCAGCTTGGACAGGTGGAAGCATCAGCCCCAGCATTTT. This gives the protein CASSLDRWKHQPQHF.

V is TRBV2 and J is TRBJ2-1; 9 positions agree with TRBD2. Germline assignment: CDR1 SNHLY and CDR2 FYNNEI. V was pared by 6 bases and J by 10 bases, with 10 bases of the junction left unmatched. This CDR3 comprises 14 residues. CDR3 region: CASSDESGLAEQFF. CDR3 nucleotide sequence: TGTGCCAGCAGCGATGAAAGCGGACTAGCGGAGCAGTTCTTC.

The rearrangement links TRBV5-6 to TRBJ1-2; 7 nucleotides align to TRBD1. The CDR3 totals 13 residues. Trimming cost V 4 bases and J 8 bases; bases outside gene matches: 8. Germline loops: CDR1 SGHDT, CDR2 YYEEEE. CDR3 residues: CASSADRAGGYTF. CDR3 bases: TGTGCCAGCAGCGCCGACAGGGCGGGGGGCTACACCTTC.

The chain has TRBV7-9 and TRBJ1-4; 9 nucleotides line up with TRBD1. CDR1 is SEHNR, CDR2 FQNEAQ, per germline (reference sequence). The ends lost 3 bases at V and 5 bases at J; junction bases unmatched: 7. The CDR3 runs 16 residues. For the CDR3, the DNA is TGTGCCAGCAGCTTCGGGGACAGGGTTAGAAATGAAAAACTGTTTTTT. Translated, it gives CASSFGDRVRNEKLFF.

The rearrangement joins TRBV15 to TRBJ2-5; no definite D call. CDR3 length: 15 residues. Per germline, CDR1 LNHNV and CDR2 YYDKDF (reference sequence). Between the trimmed V and J ends, which lost 1 base and 5 bases, there was a span of 14 bases. CDR3 sequence reads: CATSRGSPEWETQYF. Written as DNA, the CDR3 is TGTGCCACCAGCAGAGGTAGCCCGGAGTGGGAGACCCAGTACTTC.

The rearrangement uses TRBV13 and TRBJ2-3; D perhaps matches TRBD2 (6 bases). Trimming stripped 4 bases from V and 2 bases from J, with 16 bases between. The CDR3 has 16 residues. CDR1 is PRHDT and CDR2 is FYEKMQ in the germline V gene (reference sequence). CDR3 loop: CASSSPGGKNTDTQYF. CDR3 sequence (DNA): TGTGCCAGCAGCTCCCCGGGCGGGAAGAACACAGATACGCAGTATTTT.

The J gene is TRBJ2-7, the V gene TRBV18; 7 positions agree with TRBD2. The V segment lost 5 bases and the J segment 3 bases; nucleotides outside the gene matches: 16. This CDR3 spans 17 amino acids. The germline CDR1 and CDR2 sequences are KGHSH and LQKENI. The CDR3 region is CASSGDPRELGIYEQYF. CDR3 sequence (DNA): TGTGCCAGCTCAGGTGATCCGCGGGAGTTGGGTATCTACGAGCAGTACTTC.